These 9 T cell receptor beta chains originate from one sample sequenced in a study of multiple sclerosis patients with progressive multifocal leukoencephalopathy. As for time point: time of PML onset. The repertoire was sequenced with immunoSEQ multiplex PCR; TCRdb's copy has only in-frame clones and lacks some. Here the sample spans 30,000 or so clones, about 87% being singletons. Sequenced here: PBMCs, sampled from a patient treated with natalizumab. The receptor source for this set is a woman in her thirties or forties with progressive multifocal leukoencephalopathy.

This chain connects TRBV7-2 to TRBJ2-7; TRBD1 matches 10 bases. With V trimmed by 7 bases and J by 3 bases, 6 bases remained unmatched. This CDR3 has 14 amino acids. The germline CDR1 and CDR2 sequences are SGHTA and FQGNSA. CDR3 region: CASTTTGGNYEQYF. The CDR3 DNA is TGTGCCAGCACAACGACAGGGGGCAACTACGAGCAGTACTTC.

CDR3: CASGRQGLGEQYF. As DNA, the CDR3 is TGTGCTAGTGGTCGACAGGGGTTGGGCGAGCAGTACTTC. The V gene is TRBV12-5, the J gene TRBJ2-7; the match to TRBD1 covers 8 bases. CDR1 and CDR2 (germline): LGHNT, FRNRAP. The CDR3 extends over 13 amino acids. J gave up 6 bases and V 5 bases, and 6 bases lay outside the gene matches.

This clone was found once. This CDR3 is CASSTGDAVETQYF. CDR3 DNA sequence: TGTGCCAGCAGTACAGGGGACGCGGTGGAGACCCAGTACTTC. This chain uses TRBV7-9 with TRBJ2-5; TRBD1 agrees at 7 bases. The CDR3 is 14 residues long. Germline CDR1 and CDR2: SEHNR and FQNEAQ (reference sequence). V shed 6 bases and J 5 bases; nucleotides not matched to a gene: 9.

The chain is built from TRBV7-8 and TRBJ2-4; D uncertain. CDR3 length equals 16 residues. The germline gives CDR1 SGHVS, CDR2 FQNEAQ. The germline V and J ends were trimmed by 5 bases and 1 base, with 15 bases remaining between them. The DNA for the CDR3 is TGTGCCAGCAGCCCCGGAGCCCATCCCGCCAAAAACATTCAGTACTTC. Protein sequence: CASSPGAHPAKNIQYF.

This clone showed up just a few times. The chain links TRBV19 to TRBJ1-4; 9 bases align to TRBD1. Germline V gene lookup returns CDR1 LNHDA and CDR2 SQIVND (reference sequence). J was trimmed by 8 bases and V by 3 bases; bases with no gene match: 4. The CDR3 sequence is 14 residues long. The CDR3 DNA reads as TGTGCCAGTAGTATGGGACAGGGAGGCGAAAAACTGTTTTTT. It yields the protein CASSMGQGGEKLFF. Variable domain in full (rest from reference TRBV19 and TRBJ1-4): DGGITQSPKYLFRKEGQNVTLSCEQNLNHDAMYWYRQDPGQGLRLIYYSQIVNDFQKGDIAEGYSVSREKKESFPLTVTSAQKNPTAFYLCASSMGQGGEKLFFGSGTQLSVL.

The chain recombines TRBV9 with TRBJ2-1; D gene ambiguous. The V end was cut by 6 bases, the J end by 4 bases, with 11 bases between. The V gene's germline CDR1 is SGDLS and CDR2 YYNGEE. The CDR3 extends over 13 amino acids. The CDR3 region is CASNTLEYNEQFF. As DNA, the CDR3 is TGTGCCAGCAACACTCTAGAATACAATGAGCAGTTCTTC.

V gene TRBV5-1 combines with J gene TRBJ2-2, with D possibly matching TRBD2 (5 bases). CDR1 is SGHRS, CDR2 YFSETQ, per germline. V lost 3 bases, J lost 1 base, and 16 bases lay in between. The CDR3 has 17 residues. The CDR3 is CASSSNSQSGNTGELFF. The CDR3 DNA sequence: TGCGCCAGCAGCTCCAACTCCCAAAGCGGGAACACCGGGGAGCTGTTTTTT.

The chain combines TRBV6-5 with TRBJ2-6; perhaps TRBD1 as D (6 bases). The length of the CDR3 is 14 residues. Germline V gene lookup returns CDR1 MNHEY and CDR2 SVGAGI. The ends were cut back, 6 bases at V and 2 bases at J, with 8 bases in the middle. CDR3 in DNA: TGTGCCAGCAGAACAGGGACTGGGGCCAACGTCCTGACTTTC. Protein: CASRTGTGANVLTF.

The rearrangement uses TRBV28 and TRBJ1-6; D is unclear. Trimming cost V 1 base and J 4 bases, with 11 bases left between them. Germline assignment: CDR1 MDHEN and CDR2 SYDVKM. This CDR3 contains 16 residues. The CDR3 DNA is TGTGCCAGCAGTTTATTGGCAGGCCAATATAATTCACCCCTCCACTTT. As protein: CASSLLAGQYNSPLHF.